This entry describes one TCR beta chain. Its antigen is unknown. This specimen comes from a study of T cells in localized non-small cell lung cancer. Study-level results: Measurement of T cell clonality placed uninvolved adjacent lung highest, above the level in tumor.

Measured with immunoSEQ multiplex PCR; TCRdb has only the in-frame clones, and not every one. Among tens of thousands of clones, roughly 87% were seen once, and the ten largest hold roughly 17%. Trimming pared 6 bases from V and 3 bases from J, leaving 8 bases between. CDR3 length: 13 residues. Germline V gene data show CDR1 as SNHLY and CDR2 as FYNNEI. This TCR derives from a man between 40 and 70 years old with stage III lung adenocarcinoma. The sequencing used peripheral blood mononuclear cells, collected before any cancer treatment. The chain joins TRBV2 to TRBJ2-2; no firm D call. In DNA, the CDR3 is TGTGCCAGCAGCCACGATTACACCGGGGAGCTGTTTTTT. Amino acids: CASSHDYTGELFF.